These 2 T cell receptor beta chains were sequenced from one sample in a study of blood T cell repertoires in COVID-19. Method: immunoSEQ multiplex PCR; TCRdb's copy keeps in-frame clones and lacks some. The table lists 150,000 to 200,000 clones, approximately 82% of them singletons. The material sequenced was peripheral blood. The receptors shown here come from a woman older than 75 with acute or convalescent COVID-19.

The CDR3 nucleotides are TGCGCCAGCAGCTTCAGGGGGGAAGCTTTCTTT. Its protein product is CASSFRGEAFF. V gene TRBV5-1 combines with J gene TRBJ1-1; 7 bases map to TRBD1. V lost 2 bases and J lost 8; bases outside the gene matches: 0. The CDR3 runs to 11 residues. Germline V gene sequence: CDR1 SGHRS, CDR2 YFSETQ.

The chain links TRBV18 to TRBJ1-1, with 9 bases that match TRBD1. Germline trimming cut 4 bases from V and 4 bases from J; bases unmatched to any gene: 16. The CDR3 is 18 residues long. CDR1 is KGHSH and CDR2 is LQKENI in the germline V gene. The CDR3 bases are TGTGCCAGCTCACTAGCTACCGGGACAGGGCTCGGCAGCACTGAAGCTTTCTTT. Translated: CASSLATGTGLGSTEAFF.